This T cell receptor (beta chain) comes out of a study of blood T cell repertoires in COVID-19 (dated by TCRdb to the early 2020s). A note on the overall study: Samples covering the acute and convalescent phases of COVID-19 were provided by collaborators in the United States, Italy and Spain. Deeply sampled blood TCRbeta repertoires from subjects exposed to, actively infected with, or recovered from COVID-19 were included in the dataset. The samples were drawn from two sources: the first 160 participants of the ongoing ImmuneRACE study, and approximately 1,300 subjects contributed by 6 global collaborators. The sample metadata nearly always contained a de-identified subject ID, COVID-19 status, age in years and sex. Where available, HLA class I and class II types were taken from metadata supplied by the sample provider and were not determined by assay-based typing. The repertoires were made available in a free public database intended to serve as a resource for research on the immune response to SARS-CoV-2. The prospective study material was composed of cDNA or gDNA derived from T cells, B-cell-depleted T cells, or PBMCs. The paper's findings and limits, for the study overall: The amount of clinical and demographic metadata varied by source and participant and was provided uncurated.

A remark on this clone: The antigen it binds to is not known. No per-base quality is available; no much larger clone lies one base away.

For this chain, trimming is 5 bases at the V end and 2 bases at the J end, and the number of junction bases without a gene match is 7. The CDR1 and CDR2 encoded by the germline V gene are SGHTA and FQGTGA. Inclusive of the bounding cysteine and phenylalanine, the CDR3 is 15 residues long. Only the CDR3 DNA is retained, 45 bases long and in frame from the first base. The collaborating institutions used their own protocols to collect whole blood in K2EDTA tubes. For TCRbeta analysis, collaborator samples were shipped as frozen whole blood, as isolated PBMCs, or as DNA extracted from either sample type. TCRbeta CDR3 regions were amplified from genomic DNA using the immunoSEQ Assay, a bias-controlled multiplex PCR. The published analysis was carried out like this. Within the assay, amplification of reference gene primers was used to estimate how many nucleated cells each sample contained. Sequence reads were collapsed and filtered to measure the absolute abundance of every unique TCRbeta CDR3 rearrangement. For each sample, productive Simpson clonality was calculated as the square root of Simpson's diversity index across productive rearrangements. The table was pulled from immuneACCESS by TCRdb, which kept in-frame rearrangements only. Such tables lose some clones; where checked, under half of the loss comes from unresolved V genes, and the rest has no known cause. That table gives V, J and clone size, and the DNA gave D and trimming. The sample records roughly 250,000 clones, under 90% of which are singletons. In total, the top ten clones hold about 2.9% of the sample.

The sequence derives from a woman aged 60-70 years with active or convalescent COVID-19. The sample taken for sequencing was peripheral blood. The chain is assembled from TRBV7-3 and TRBJ2-5; 8 central nucleotides agree with TRBD1. The bases read TGTGCCAGCAGCCCACGGACAGGGACACAAGAGACCCAGTACTTC. Its translation reads: CASSPRTGTQETQYF.